This T cell receptor beta chain appears in the sequencing data of a study of graft-versus-host responses after intestinal transplantation. At the level of the study: Anti-thymocyte globulin served as induction for all recipients, who then took tacrolimus and steroids for about three years. Overall study results and limits: HvG clone declines early post-transplant were associated with peak circulating GvH levels.

Produced via immunoSEQ multiplex PCR; TCRdb's table is partial and in-frame only. The repertoire includes tens of thousands of clones, about 95% of them detected once, and over 0.15% sits in the top ten. J lost 7 bases, V lost 0 bases, and 4 bases had no gene match. This CDR3 contains 15 residues. Germline V CDR1 and CDR2: MDHEN, SYDVKM. About this clone itself: Its target is unknown.

This TCR was sampled from a human donor who was the organ donor for an intestinal transplant. Sample: unstimulated CD4+ T cells sorted from spleen or lymph node cells, taken before transplant. The chain is built from TRBV28 and TRBJ2-1; 9 nucleotides match TRBD2. CDR3 DNA sequence: TGTGCCAGCAGTTTATGGCTAGCGGGGAATAATGAGCAGTTCTTC. The encoded protein is CASSLWLAGNNEQFF.